These 14 T cell receptor beta chains were all obtained from the same sample, sequenced in a study of cytomegalovirus exposure and HLA in healthy donors. Researchers ran the PCR with 60 Vbeta and 13 Jbeta primers. This table comes from immunoSEQ multiplex PCR, and its TCRdb copy is limited to in-frame clones, with some not included. The profile shows roughly 110,000 clones, approximately 80% of them singletons. The sequenced sample was PBMCs. All receptors derive from a young woman in good health and CMV-seronegative.

This clone came up once. The chain employs TRBV5-1 and TRBJ2-3; D unclear. The CDR3 is made up of 14 amino acids. Trimming removed 0 bases from V and 2 bases from J, with 7 bases in between. The V gene's germline CDR1 is SGHRS and CDR2 YFSETQ. This chain's CDR3 is CASSLGGYTDTQYF. CDR3 in DNA: TGCGCCAGCAGCTTGGGCGGTTACACAGATACGCAGTATTTT.

V usage is TRBV6-6 and J usage is TRBJ1-3; D gene uncertain. Trimming took 5 bases from V and 4 from J, leaving 15 bases between them. Germline CDR1 is MNHNY and CDR2 is SVGAGI (reference sequence). The CDR3 covers 15 residues. The CDR3 DNA is TGTGCCAGCAGTCAAGCTCCGGTTACGGGAAACACCATATATTTT. Translating gives CASSQAPVTGNTIYF.

This chain links TRBV6-5 with TRBJ1-1; D is possibly TRBD1 (6 bases). The V end was cut by 6 bases, the J end by 4 bases, with 12 bases between. The germline V gene encodes CDR1 MNHEY and CDR2 SVGAGI. CDR3 size: 13 residues. CDR3 bases: TGTGCCAGCAGACCTAAAGGGGGCACTGAAGCTTTCTTT. It translates to CASRPKGGTEAFF.

The rearrangement links TRBV10-2 to TRBJ2-5, with a possible D match to TRBD2 (5 bases). CDR3 size: 12 residues. Per germline, CDR1 WSHSY and CDR2 SAAADI. V was trimmed by 5 bases and J by 5 bases, leaving 9 bases between them. The CDR3 protein is CASSSTMETQYF. In DNA, the CDR3 is TGCGCCAGCAGTTCGACTATGGAGACCCAGTACTTC.

The chain carries TRBV19 and TRBJ2-1; TRBD2 aligns across 8 bases. The CDR3 sequence is 14 residues long. The V and J ends lost 6 bases and 5 bases, in that order; junction bases with no gene match: 6. Germline assignment: CDR1 LNHDA and CDR2 SQIVND (reference sequence). The CDR3 is CASRTGGSNNEQFF. In DNA, the CDR3 is TGTGCCAGTAGAACGGGGGGGAGTAACAATGAGCAGTTCTTC.

CDR3 sequence (DNA): TGTGCCTGGAGTGGAGGGACAGCCGATAATCAGCCCCAGCATTTT. Encoded protein: CAWSGGTADNQPQHF. This chain connects TRBV30 to TRBJ1-5; 7 bases line up with TRBD1. The CDR3 totals 15 residues. Germline lookup yields CDR1 GTSNPN and CDR2 SVGIG (reference sequence). The trim removed 1 base at V and 4 bases at J, leaving 7 bases unmatched.

The rearrangement joins TRBV7-9 to TRBJ2-1; weak D call: TRBD2 (5 bases). Trimming removed 7 bases from V and 0 bases from J, with 10 bases in between. This CDR3 region has 14 residues. Germline assignment: CDR1 SEHNR and CDR2 FQNEAQ (reference sequence). In DNA form, the CDR3 reads TGTGCCAGCACCCCGGGGAGCTCCTACAATGAGCAGTTCTTC. Its translation: CASTPGSSYNEQFF.

The chain's CDR3 is CASGFFGTGYLGEQYF. The DNA of the CDR3 is TGTGCTAGTGGTTTTTTTGGGACAGGTTATTTGGGCGAGCAGTACTTC. The chain links TRBV12-5 to TRBJ2-7; 8 bases are a match to TRBD1. The length of the CDR3 is 16 residues. V dropped 3 bases and J dropped 6; count of bases not matched to a gene: 13. Per germline, CDR1 LGHNT and CDR2 FRNRAP. The whole variable domain, filled in from reference TRBV12-5 and TRBJ2-7, reads DARVTQTPRHKVTEMGQEVTMRCQPILGHNTVFWYRQTMMQGLELLAYFRNRAPLDDSGMPKDRFSAEMPDATLATLKIQPSEPRDSAVYFCASGFFGTGYLGEQYFGPGTRLTVT.

In this sample, this clone turned up once. The genes are TRBV10-3 and TRBJ2-1; the D gene is possibly TRBD1 (5 bases). V lost 11 bases and J 5 bases, leaving 13 bases between the germline ends. The CDR3 has 12 residues. In germline, CDR1 is ENHRY, CDR2 SYGVKD. The DNA for the CDR3 is TGTGCCCACGGAATGGGGCACAATGAGCAGTTCTTC. Translation: CAHGMGHNEQFF.

The chain couples TRBV25-1 to TRBJ2-1; tentatively, D is TRBD1 (6 bases). The CDR3 has 14 amino acids. In germline, CDR1 is MGHDK, CDR2 SYGVNS. V shed 3 bases and J shed 9 bases, with 15 bases lying between them. The CDR3 DNA sequence: TGTGCCAGCAGTGAGTTGAGGGGGAGCGGTGAGCAGTTCTTC. It yields the protein CASSELRGSGEQFF.

The chain links TRBV29-1 to TRBJ1-2; the D is unclear. The CDR3 covers 12 residues. V dropped 0 bases and J dropped 8 bases, with 10 bases sitting between them. Germline assignment: CDR1 SQVTM and CDR2 ANQGSEA. This chain's CDR3 is CSVEDMGFGYTF. The CDR3 nucleotides read TGCAGCGTTGAAGATATGGGCTTCGGCTACACCTTC.

The gene calls are TRBV15 and TRBJ1-2; a weak D match, TRBD1 (5 bases). V was pared by 0 bases and J by 9 bases, with 17 bases between. This CDR3 is 15 amino acids long. Germline V gene data show CDR1 as LNHNV and CDR2 as YYDKDF (reference sequence). The CDR3 DNA reads TGTGCCACCAGCAGAGATCTCAATATAAGGGGTCGCTACACCTTC. Protein: CATSRDLNIRGRYTF.

The genes are TRBV6-5 and TRBJ1-5, with 7 bases fitting TRBD1. CDR1 MNHEY and CDR2 SVGAGI come from the germline V gene. The CDR3 runs to 14 residues. Trimming cost V 4 bases and J 7 bases; bases outside gene matches: 7. The CDR3 loop reads CASSSNRGAQPQHF. The CDR3, as DNA: TGTGCCAGCAGTTCGAACAGGGGCGCACAGCCCCAGCATTTT.

This clone was detected only once. V is TRBV6-1 and J is TRBJ2-7; no firm D call. The CDR3 spans 13 residues. V dropped 2 bases and J dropped 5 bases, with 10 bases sitting between them. The germline V gene has CDR1 MNHNS and CDR2 SASEGT. The CDR3 loop reads CASSELGPDEQYF. For the CDR3, the DNA is TGTGCCAGCAGTGAATTGGGCCCAGACGAGCAGTACTTC.